This T cell receptor (beta chain) was observed in a study of CD8+ T cells in alopecia areata. The study, taken as a whole, reports: Scalp sample data also include resident alphabeta T cells from normal skin. Especially in alopecia totalis/universalis, lesional scalp showed greater clonality than normal scalp did. Mice showed TCR sharing more clearly than patients did, possibly owing to HLA.

The V segment lost 1 base and the J segment 7 bases; nucleotides outside the gene matches: 4. Germline CDR1 is SQVTM and CDR2 is ANQGSEA. This CDR3 is built from 14 residues. A note on this clone: Its antigen remains unknown.

Reverse transcription of extracted RNA yielded cDNA, which provided the sequencing template. Produced via immunoSEQ multiplex PCR; TCRdb's table is partial and in-frame only. The profile shows about 200,000 clones, roughly three fifths of them singletons. PBMCs, the starting material, were the source of sorted CD4+ and CD8+ T cells. This rearrangement joins TRBV29-1 to TRBJ2-2; 9 nucleotides align to TRBD1. The TCR was taken from a human donor in good health. The sequencing sample was made of CD8+ T cells sorted from blood. CDR3 nucleotide sequence: TGCAGCGTTGAAGGGACAGGGGTGAACGGGGAGCTGTTTTTT. Amino acid sequence: CSVEGTGVNGELFF.